Sequencing of this T cell receptor (beta chain) was carried out in a study of T cell responses to AZD1222 COVID-19 vaccine. Study outcomes and limitations: Baseline antibody screening turned up just a handful of seropositive AZD1222 recipients. No repertoire was sampled before or during the peak T cell response, only after it.

With respect to this clone: Antigen: not known.

The CDR3 is made up of 16 amino acids. J was trimmed by 2 bases and V by 0 bases; bases with no gene match: 3. Germline V gene lookup returns CDR1 MNHEY and CDR2 SVGAGI. Only in-frame clones appear in the TCRdb table, and some are missing; sequencing was by immunoSEQ multiplex PCR. The sample contains around 100,000 clones, about 91% of which appear only once. The rearrangement uses TRBV6-5 and TRBJ2-2, with 7 bases identical to TRBD1. This TCR derives from an adult in good health. Sequencing was performed on peripheral blood, taken on day 0 of AZD1222 vaccination. CDR3 sequence reads: CASSYSGTANTGELFF. CDR3 in DNA: TGTGCCAGCAGTTACTCCGGGACAGCCAACACCGGGGAGCTGTTTTTT.